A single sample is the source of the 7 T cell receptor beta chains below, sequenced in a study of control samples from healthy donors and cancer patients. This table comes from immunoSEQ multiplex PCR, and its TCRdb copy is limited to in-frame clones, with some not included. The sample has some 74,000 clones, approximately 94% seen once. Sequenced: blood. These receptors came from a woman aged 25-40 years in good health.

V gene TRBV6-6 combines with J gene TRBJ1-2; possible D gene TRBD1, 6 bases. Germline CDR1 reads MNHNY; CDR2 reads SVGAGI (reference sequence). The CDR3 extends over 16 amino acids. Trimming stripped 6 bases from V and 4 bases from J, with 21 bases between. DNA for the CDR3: TGTGCCAGCAGCACTACCGAACCGGGACAAGGCTATGGCTACACCTTC. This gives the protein CASSTTEPGQGYGYTF.

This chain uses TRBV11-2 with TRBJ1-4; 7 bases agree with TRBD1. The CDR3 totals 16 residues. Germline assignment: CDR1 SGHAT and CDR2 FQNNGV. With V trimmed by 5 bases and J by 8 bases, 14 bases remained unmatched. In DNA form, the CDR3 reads TGTGCCAGCAGCCCCCGACAGGGACGGTTAGGGGAAAAACTGTTTTTT. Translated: CASSPRQGRLGEKLFF.

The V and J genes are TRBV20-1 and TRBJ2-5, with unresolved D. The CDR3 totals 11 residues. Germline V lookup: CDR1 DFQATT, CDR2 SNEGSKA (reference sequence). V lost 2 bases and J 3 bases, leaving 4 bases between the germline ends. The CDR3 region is CSARPEETQYF. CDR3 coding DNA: TGCAGTGCTAGACCTGAAGAGACCCAGTACTTC.

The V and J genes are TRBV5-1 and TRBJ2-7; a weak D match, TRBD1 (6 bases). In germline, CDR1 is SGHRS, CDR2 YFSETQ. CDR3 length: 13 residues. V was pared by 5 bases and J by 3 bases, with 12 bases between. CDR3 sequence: CASRYRENYEQYF. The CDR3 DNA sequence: TGCGCCAGCAGATACAGGGAGAACTACGAGCAGTACTTC.

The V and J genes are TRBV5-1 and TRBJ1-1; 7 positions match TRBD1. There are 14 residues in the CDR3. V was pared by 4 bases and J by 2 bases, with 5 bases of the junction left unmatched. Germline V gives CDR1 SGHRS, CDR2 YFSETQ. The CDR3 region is CASSPGTVNTEAFF. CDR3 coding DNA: TGCGCCAGCAGCCCGGGGACAGTTAACACTGAAGCTTTCTTT.

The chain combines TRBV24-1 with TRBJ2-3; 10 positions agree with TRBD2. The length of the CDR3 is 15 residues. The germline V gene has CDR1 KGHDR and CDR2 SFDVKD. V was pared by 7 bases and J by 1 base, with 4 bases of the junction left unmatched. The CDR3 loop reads CATRESGGGTDTQYF. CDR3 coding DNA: TGTGCCACCAGAGAAAGCGGGGGGGGCACAGATACGCAGTATTTT.

As DNA, the CDR3 is TGTGCCTGGAGTGTAGGAACCTACGAGCAGTACTTC. Amino acid sequence: CAWSVGTYEQYF. The V call is TRBV30, the J call TRBJ2-7; no firm D call. The V end was cut by 0 bases, the J end by 2 bases, with 5 bases between. Germline V CDR1 and CDR2: GTSNPN, SVGIG (reference sequence). The CDR3 length is 12 residues.